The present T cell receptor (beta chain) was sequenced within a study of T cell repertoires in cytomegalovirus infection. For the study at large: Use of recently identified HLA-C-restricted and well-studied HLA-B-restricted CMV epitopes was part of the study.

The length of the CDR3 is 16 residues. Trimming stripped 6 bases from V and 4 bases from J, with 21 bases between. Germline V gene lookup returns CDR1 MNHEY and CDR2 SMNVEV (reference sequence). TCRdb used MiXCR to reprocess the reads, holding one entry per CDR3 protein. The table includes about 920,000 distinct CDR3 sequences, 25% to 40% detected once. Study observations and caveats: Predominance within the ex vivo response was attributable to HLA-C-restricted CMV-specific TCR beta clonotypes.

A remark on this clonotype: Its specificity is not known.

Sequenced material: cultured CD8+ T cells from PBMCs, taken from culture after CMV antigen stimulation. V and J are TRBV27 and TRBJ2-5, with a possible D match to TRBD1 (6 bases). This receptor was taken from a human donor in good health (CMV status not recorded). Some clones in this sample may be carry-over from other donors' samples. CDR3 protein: CASSPGDRQAGETQYF. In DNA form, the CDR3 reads TGTGCCAGCAGCCCCGGGGATCGACAGGCCGGAGAGACCCAGTACTTC.